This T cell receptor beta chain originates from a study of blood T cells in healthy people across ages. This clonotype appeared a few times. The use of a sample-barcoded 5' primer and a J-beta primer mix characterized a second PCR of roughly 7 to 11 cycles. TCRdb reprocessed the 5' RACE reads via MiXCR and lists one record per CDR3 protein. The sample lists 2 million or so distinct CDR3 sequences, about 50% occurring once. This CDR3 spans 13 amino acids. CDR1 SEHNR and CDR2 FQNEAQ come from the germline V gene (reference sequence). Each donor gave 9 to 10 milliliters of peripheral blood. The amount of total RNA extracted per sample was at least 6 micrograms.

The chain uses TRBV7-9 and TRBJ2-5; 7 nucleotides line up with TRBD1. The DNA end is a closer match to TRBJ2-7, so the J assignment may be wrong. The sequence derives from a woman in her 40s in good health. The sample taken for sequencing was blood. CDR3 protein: CASSFRGGREQYF. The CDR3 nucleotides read TGTGCCAGCAGCTTTCGAGGGGGCCGCGAGCAGTACTTC.